This paragraph covers one TCR beta chain sequence. Between the trimmed V and J ends, which lost 4 bases and 0 bases, there was a span of 13 bases. The CDR3 length is 16 residues. The germline gives CDR1 MDHEN, CDR2 SYDVKM. This specimen belongs to a study of blood T cell repertoires in COVID-19. Study-level background: The origin of the acute and convalescent COVID-19 samples was the United States, Italy and Spain.

Sequencing was performed with immunoSEQ multiplex PCR; in TCRdb, only in-frame clones are kept and a portion is missing. The data contain roughly 140,000 clones, around 86% of them seen just once; the ten biggest clones take up 11%. Residents of about two dozen US areas, aged roughly 18 to 89 years, made up the participants. Sequencing was carried out using PBMCs or T cells enriched from blood (not recorded which). This clonotype originated in a man aged 60-69 years who had recovered from COVID-19. This sequence joins TRBV28 and TRBJ2-1; D is ambiguous. CDR3 protein: CASSYPITSSYNEQFF. For the CDR3, the DNA is TGTGCCAGCAGTTACCCGATCACAAGCTCCTACAATGAGCAGTTCTTC.